The 26 T cell receptor beta chains given below trace back to one sample, sequenced in a study of OX40 agonist ivuxolimab in advanced cancers. Assay: immunoSEQ multiplex PCR; the TCRdb copy retains only in-frame clones and omits some. This sample has 76,000 or so clones, with about nine tenths found just once. Sequencing used CD4+ or CD8+ T cells sorted from blood, obtained in a trial of the OX40 agonist ivuxolimab. Every receptor here comes from an adult with an advanced solid tumor such as melanoma, head and neck, liver or kidney cancer.

The genes are TRBV4-1 and TRBJ1-1; D remains ambiguous. The CDR3 totals 17 residues. Germline CDR1 and CDR2: MGHRA and YSYEKL. Trimming removed 0 bases at V and 5 bases at J, with 19 bases between. The CDR3: CASSQDQLTMGRTEAFF. In DNA, the CDR3 is TGCGCCAGCAGCCAAGATCAGTTAACTATGGGCAGGACTGAAGCTTTCTTT.

The V and J genes are TRBV5-1 and TRBJ1-1, with no clear D. Germline V gene lookup returns CDR1 SGHRS and CDR2 YFSETQ. V was shortened by 2 bases and J by 2 bases, with 7 bases between the two germline ends. This CDR3 is built from 13 residues. The DNA of the CDR3 is TGCGCCAGCAGCTTCACCCCTAACACTGAAGCTTTCTTT. It translates to CASSFTPNTEAFF.

This chain connects TRBV2 to TRBJ2-7; 9 bases line up with TRBD1. CDR3 length equals 13 residues. V lost 6 bases to trimming and J lost 0 bases; unmatched junction nucleotides: 0. Germline lookup yields CDR1 SNHLY and CDR2 FYNNEI. The DNA for the CDR3 is TGTGCCAGCAGGGACAGGGGCTCCTACGAGCAGTACTTC. Translating it yields CASRDRGSYEQYF.

The J gene is TRBJ1-4, the V gene TRBV19; no reliable D call. The length of the CDR3 is 13 residues. V was shortened by 7 bases and J by 8 bases, with 14 bases between the two germline ends. The germline V gene has CDR1 LNHDA and CDR2 SQIVND (reference sequence). The CDR3 here is CASNGQTGEKLFF. Written as DNA, the CDR3 is TGTGCCAGTAACGGCCAAACGGGGGAAAAACTGTTTTTT.

V and J are TRBV5-1 and TRBJ1-1; tentatively, D is TRBD1 (5 bases). The germline V gene has CDR1 SGHRS and CDR2 YFSETQ. CDR3 length equals 14 residues. V was cut by 7 bases and J by 0 bases, with 13 bases left in between. For the CDR3, the DNA is TGCGCCAGCGCAGAGGGGCAGATGAACACTGAAGCTTTCTTT. Translation gives CASAEGQMNTEAFF. The whole variable domain, remainder taken from reference TRBV5-1 and TRBJ1-1, is KAGVTQTPRYLIKTRGQQVTLSCSPISGHRSVSWYQQTPGQGLQFLFEYFSETQRNKGNFPGRFSGRQFSNSRSEMNVSTLELGDSALYLCASAEGQMNTEAFFGQGTRLTVV.

The genes are TRBV6-4 and TRBJ2-5; the D is unclear. The CDR3 loop spans 15 amino acids. The V end lost 1 base, the J end lost 4 bases, and 13 bases lay between the germline ends. Germline CDR1 MRHNA, CDR2 SNTAGT. The chain's CDR3 is CASSDLLDVRETQYF. The CDR3 bases are TGTGCCAGCAGTGACTTACTGGACGTACGAGAGACCCAGTACTTC.

The J gene is TRBJ2-5, the V gene TRBV7-3; no definite D call. In germline, CDR1 is SGHTA, CDR2 FQGTGA. There are 15 residues in the CDR3. V was trimmed by 2 bases and J by 7 bases, leaving 17 bases between them. CDR3 in DNA: TGTGCCAGCAGCTTATGGCAGTATAGGGATGGGACCCAGTACTTC. Residues: CASSLWQYRDGTQYF.

This chain uses TRBV19 with TRBJ2-1; the match to TRBD2 covers 13 bases. The length of the CDR3 is 19 residues. V was pared by 1 base and J by 7 bases, with 13 bases of the junction left unmatched. Germline V gives CDR1 LNHDA, CDR2 SQIVND (reference sequence). The CDR3 sequence is CASSIATPGLAGWSNEQFF. DNA for the CDR3: TGTGCCAGTAGTATAGCTACCCCGGGACTAGCGGGATGGTCAAATGAGCAGTTCTTC.

There are a few counts of this clone. V and J are TRBV27 and TRBJ1-6; 8 bases fit TRBD1. Trimming removed 7 bases from V and 10 bases from J; junction bases left unmatched: 9. The germline CDR1 and CDR2 sequences are MNHEY and SMNVEV (reference sequence). This CDR3 has 14 amino acids. CDR3 in DNA: TGTGCCAGCACTATGAGACAGGGGCCCTCACCCCTCCACTTT. Translating gives CASTMRQGPSPLHF.

Here the CDR3 DNA reads TGCGCCAGCAGCCCAGAGTCTGGGATTGGGAACATTCAGTACTTC. Protein sequence: CASSPESGIGNIQYF. The chain uses TRBV5-1 and TRBJ2-4, with D unclear. This CDR3 spans 15 amino acids. The V gene's germline CDR1 is SGHRS and CDR2 YFSETQ. V was trimmed by 4 bases and J by 7 bases, leaving 18 bases between them.

This chain connects TRBV15 to TRBJ1-1; D is ambiguous. CDR3 size: 19 residues. The germline gives CDR1 LNHNV, CDR2 YYDKDF (reference sequence). Between the trimmed V and J ends, which lost 0 bases and 0 bases, there was a span of 20 bases. CDR3 sequence: CATSRDIVRTLLLNTEAFF. In DNA, the CDR3 is TGTGCCACCAGCAGAGACATAGTGAGGACCCTTCTGCTGAACACTGAAGCTTTCTTT.

There are a few counts of this clone. This chain connects TRBV5-1 to TRBJ1-5, with 10 positions matching TRBD1. V lost 2 bases and J lost 2; bases outside the gene matches: 1. This CDR3 has 15 amino acids. Germline V gene sequence: CDR1 SGHRS, CDR2 YFSETQ. CDR3 protein: CASSLGTGGNQPQHF. The CDR3 coding sequence is TGCGCCAGCAGCTTAGGGACAGGGGGCAATCAGCCCCAGCATTTT.

This chain links TRBV6-5 with TRBJ1-2, with D maybe TRBD1 (5 bases). The CDR3 covers 14 residues. Trimming took 9 bases from V and 3 from J, leaving 17 bases between them. Germline CDR1 reads MNHEY; CDR2 reads SVGAGI. The CDR3 is CASSAQRGDYGYTF. Here the CDR3 DNA reads TGTGCCAGTTCTGCCCAGCGGGGGGACTATGGCTACACCTTC.

The chain uses TRBV28 and TRBJ2-2; a possible D gene is TRBD1 (5 bases). V lost 1 base, J lost 3 bases, and 6 bases lay in between. CDR1 and CDR2 from the germline V gene are MDHEN and SYDVKM. The CDR3 contains 14 residues. This CDR3 is CASSLSGYTGELFF. The CDR3 DNA is TGTGCCAGCAGTTTATCAGGGTACACCGGGGAGCTGTTTTTT.

This chain uses TRBV4-2 with TRBJ2-7; 11 positions agree with TRBD2. The CDR3 covers 17 residues. V lost 4 bases and J lost 5; bases outside the gene matches: 13. Germline CDR1 LGHNA, CDR2 YNFKEQ. The CDR3 DNA reads TGTGCCAGCAGCCCTTCTCTAGCGGGGGGACCGGGGGACGAGCAGTACTTC. Residues: CASSPSLAGGPGDEQYF.

The chain joins TRBV5-1 to TRBJ2-7; TRBD1 might be the D (6 bases). Germline CDR1 SGHRS, CDR2 YFSETQ. The V and J ends lost 2 bases and 0 bases respectively, with 12 bases between them. CDR3 length equals 15 residues. CDR3 in amino acids: CASSLGQPPSYEQYF. CDR3 coding DNA: TGCGCCAGCAGCTTAGGACAGCCACCCTCCTACGAGCAGTACTTC.

This clone appeared once. V usage is TRBV27 and J usage is TRBJ2-7; D is perhaps TRBD2 (5 bases). This CDR3 comprises 15 residues. Germline lookup yields CDR1 MNHEY and CDR2 SMNVEV (reference sequence). V lost 3 bases to trimming and J lost 5 bases, with 17 bases between them. As DNA, the CDR3 is TGTGCCAGCAGTTTTGAGGGTACTAGTCCCCACGAGCAGTACTTC. Protein sequence: CASSFEGTSPHEQYF.

This clone has only one observation. The CDR3 protein is CASRLGQGPYYEQYF. The CDR3 region has the DNA TGTGCCAGCAGACTTGGACAGGGACCCTACTACGAGCAGTACTTC. The chain recombines TRBV6-1 with TRBJ2-7; 8 bases line up with TRBD1. Per the germline V gene, CDR1 is MNHNS and CDR2 is SASEGT. V lost 6 bases and J lost 3; bases outside the gene matches: 10. This CDR3 comprises 15 residues.

V usage is TRBV5-1 and J usage is TRBJ2-5; maybe TRBD1 (6 bases). The CDR3 spans 13 residues. Trimming stripped 7 bases from V and 0 bases from J, with 10 bases between. From germline, CDR1 is SGHRS and CDR2 YFSETQ. CDR3 sequence: CASQRDNQETQYF. Here the CDR3 DNA reads TGCGCCAGCCAACGGGACAACCAAGAGACCCAGTACTTC. The full variable domain, completed using reference TRBV5-1 and TRBJ2-5, is KAGVTQTPRYLIKTRGQQVTLSCSPISGHRSVSWYQQTPGQGLQFLFEYFSETQRNKGNFPGRFSGRQFSNSRSEMNVSTLELGDSALYLCASQRDNQETQYFGPGTRLLVL.

The chain links TRBV14 to TRBJ1-1; D possibly corresponds to TRBD1 (6 bases). This CDR3 contains 17 residues. Trimming stripped 3 bases from V and 3 bases from J, with 20 bases between. Germline V CDR1 and CDR2: SGHDN, FVKESK. In DNA, the CDR3 is TGTGCCAGCAGCCACCTACAGGGCTGGGGTCGAGACACTGAAGCTTTCTTT. This encodes CASSHLQGWGRDTEAFF.

The chain combines TRBV5-4 with TRBJ1-1, with D uncertain. Trimming took off 2 bases at V and 7 bases at J, with 6 bases between the two ends. The CDR3 sequence is 11 residues long. Germline V gene sequence: CDR1 SGHNT, CDR2 YYREEE (reference sequence). CDR3 DNA sequence: TGTGCCAGCAGCTTTTCGGTTGAAGCTTTCTTT. It translates to CASSFSVEAFF.

The chain is built from TRBV5-4 and TRBJ2-5; possibly TRBD1 or TRBD2 for D (5 bases each). Trimming left V 2 bases short and J 1 base short, with 12 bases between. This CDR3 contains 15 residues. Germline CDR1 reads SGHNT; CDR2 reads YYREEE (reference sequence). The CDR3 sequence: CASSFSVGPQETQYF. CDR3 in DNA: TGTGCCAGCAGCTTTTCGGTGGGACCCCAAGAGACCCAGTACTTC.

This clone came up once. This rearrangement joins TRBV7-9 to TRBJ2-7; no clear D. CDR3 length: 14 amino acids. The V and J ends lost 5 bases and 0 bases respectively, with 11 bases between them. Germline assignment: CDR1 SEHNR and CDR2 FQNEAQ (reference sequence). DNA of the CDR3: TGTGCCAGCAGCCCCGAAACCGTCTCCTACGAGCAGTACTTC. Translated, it gives CASSPETVSYEQYF.

The V and J genes are TRBV23-1 and TRBJ2-1; no clear D gene. TRBV23-1 is assigned to the ORF class and has an uncertain function. The CDR3 spans 14 residues. V lost 7 bases and J 4 bases, leaving 14 bases between the germline ends. The CDR3 nucleotides are TGCGCCAGCACCCGGTCAGAAGTGTACAATGAGCAGTTCTTC. This sequence encodes CASTRSEVYNEQFF.

The chain combines TRBV28 with TRBJ1-1; perhaps TRBD1 as D (5 bases). The CDR3 extends over 14 amino acids. Germline V gene sequence: CDR1 MDHEN, CDR2 SYDVKM. V shed 4 bases and J shed 4 bases, with 13 bases lying between them. The DNA of the CDR3 is TGTGCCAGCAGTTCAAATGGGGGGGGCACTGAAGCTTTCTTT. It yields the protein CASSSNGGGTEAFF.

This clone was detected once. The CDR3 DNA reads TGTGCCAGCAGCGCGCCCACCGGAAACACCATATATTTT. Encoded protein: CASSAPTGNTIYF. The rearrangement uses TRBV9 and TRBJ1-3; D gene uncertain. The CDR3 totals 13 residues. Trimming removed 3 bases at V and 4 bases at J, with 8 bases between. The germline gives CDR1 SGDLS, CDR2 YYNGEE. Full variable domain (rest looked up from reference TRBV9 and TRBJ1-3): DSGVTQTPKHLITATGQRVTLRCSPRSGDLSVYWYQQSLDQGLQFLIQYYNGEERAKGNILERFSAQQFPDLHSELNLSSLELGDSALYFCASSAPTGNTIYFGEGSWLTVV.